This T cell receptor (beta chain) was sequenced in a study of T cell responses to AZD1222 COVID-19 vaccine. Study conclusions and caveats: Two doses of AZD1222 preceded a rise in Spike-specific TCR breadth and depth. Seropositive at baseline were only 5 or 6 AZD1222 recipients. Repertoires were obtained solely post-peak T cell response. Donors, mostly white British, included more females; clonal diversity was possibly underestimated.

Comment on this clone: Its matching antigen is unknown.

The data were produced by immunoSEQ multiplex PCR, yet TCRdb's version contains in-frame clones alone and is incomplete. There are about 93,000 clones in the sample; approximately 89% occur only once, and about 2.6% lies in the top ten. CDR1 is MNHEY and CDR2 is SVGAGI in the germline V gene. This CDR3 contains 13 residues. Trimming took 6 bases from V and 6 from J, leaving 15 bases between them. Sample: peripheral blood, taken on day 0 of MenACWY control vaccination. V usage is TRBV6-5 and J usage is TRBJ2-7, with D unresolved. This TCR was sampled from an adult in good health. CDR3 sequence (DNA): TGTGCCAGCAGCCTGGGCTTAAGAGGCGAGCAGTACTTC. This encodes CASSLGLRGEQYF.